The clone carrying this T cell receptor beta chain was recorded at least ten times. The junction departs from germline at one end; a sequencing error may be responsible. The data belong to a study of early T cells in non-severe SARS-CoV-2 infection. Individual cDNA molecules were tagged with unique molecular identifiers. TCRdb called the 5' RACE reads again in MiXCR, with one record for every CDR3 protein. The data hold about 29,000 distinct CDR3 sequences, with 5.3% observed a single time. The CDR3 contains 14 residues. Germline CDR1 ENHRY, CDR2 SYGVKD. Sequencing used whole blood. The source is an adult who was a healthcare worker with PCR-confirmed SARS-CoV-2 infection or an uninfected control (not recorded which). This chain joins TRBV10-3 and TRBJ2-7; 12 bases are a match to TRBD2. The DNA for the CDR3 is TGTGCCATCACTTACGGACTAGCGGGAAGCTATCCCGTCTTC. It codes for CAITYGLAGSYPVF.